The 19 T cell receptor beta chains in this list originate from one sample, sequenced in a study of sequential checkpoint blockade in melanoma (dated by TCRdb to about 2019). The sample's treatment or condition label, decoded: randomized to nivolumab then ipilimumab (arm A) or the reverse (arm B). Library preparation used the immunoSEQ multiplex PCR assay. Imported from immuneACCESS, the table was reduced by TCRdb to in-frame sequences with V and J called. These copies leave out some clones; in studies compared against another copy, an unresolved V gene accounts for under half, and the cause of the remainder is not known. Present in this sample are 18,000 or so clones, about two thirds of which were seen just once. The top ten constitute 18% of the sample. The material sequenced was CD8+ T cells sorted from blood (inferred from file names), taken from a patient given nivolumab and ipilimumab in sequence. The receptor set was obtained from a human donor with melanoma.

This clone was observed once. The chain carries TRBV9 and TRBJ2-1; TRBD1 matches 11 bases. Per the germline V gene, CDR1 is SGDLS and CDR2 is YYNGEE. The CDR3 runs to 15 residues. V lost 4 bases and J lost 4; bases outside the gene matches: 4. CDR3 coding DNA: TGTGCCAGCAGCCTGGGGACAGGGGGTTACAATGAGCAGTTCTTC. Translating it yields CASSLGTGGYNEQFF.

This clone was counted between two and nine times. CDR3 in amino acids: CASSVSDRDYGYTF. CDR3 sequence (DNA): TGTGCCAGCAGCGTGTCGGACAGGGACTATGGCTACACCTTC. The chain has TRBV9 and TRBJ1-2; 8 nucleotides agree with TRBD1. Germline V gene sequence: CDR1 SGDLS, CDR2 YYNGEE. There are 14 residues in the CDR3. The V gene end was trimmed by 2 bases and the J gene end by 3 bases; junction bases not matched to a gene: 3. Full variable domain (remainder filled in from reference TRBV9 and TRBJ1-2): DSGVTQTPKHLITATGQRVTLRCSPRSGDLSVYWYQQSLDQGLQFLIQYYNGEERAKGNILERFSAQQFPDLHSELNLSSLELGDSALYFCASSVSDRDYGYTFGSGTRLTVV.

The rearrangement joins TRBV11-3 to TRBJ1-5; TRBD1 matches 8 bases. The CDR3 consists of 16 residues. V was clipped by 1 base and J by 4 bases; unmatched bases: 6. The germline V gene encodes CDR1 SGHNT and CDR2 YENEEA. The CDR3 nucleotides are TGTGCCAGCAGCTTAGGGATCAGGGGGCTAAATCAGCCCCAGCATTTT. This encodes CASSLGIRGLNQPQHF.

This clone was counted once. The CDR3 sequence is CASSLGGGYGEQYF. CDR3 DNA sequence: TGCGCCAGCAGCTTGGGTGGAGGGTACGGCGAGCAGTACTTC. The chain recombines TRBV5-1 with TRBJ2-7, with D tentatively TRBD2 (6 bases). Trimming pared 0 bases from V and 6 bases from J, leaving 13 bases between. The germline V gene has CDR1 SGHRS and CDR2 YFSETQ. This CDR3 spans 14 amino acids.

The chain uses TRBV9 and TRBJ1-1, with 7 bases that match TRBD1. CDR1 is SGDLS, CDR2 YYNGEE, per germline. This CDR3 comprises 15 residues. The V segment lost 0 bases and the J segment 1 base; nucleotides outside the gene matches: 3. The CDR3 spells CASSVEGQANTEAFF. The CDR3 DNA reads as TGTGCCAGCAGCGTAGAAGGACAGGCGAACACTGAAGCTTTCTTT.

V is TRBV9 and J is TRBJ2-1; 7 bases fit TRBD2. V was pared by 1 base and J by 8 bases, with 6 bases of the junction left unmatched. Germline CDR1 is SGDLS and CDR2 is YYNGEE. The CDR3 contains 14 residues. For the CDR3, the DNA is TGTGCCAGCAGCGTACACGCGGGGGTGGATGAGCAGTTCTTC. Translating it yields CASSVHAGVDEQFF.

The gene calls are TRBV5-4 and TRBJ2-4; tentative D call: TRBD1 (6 bases). V shed 4 bases and J shed 0 bases, with 17 bases lying between them. CDR3 size: 17 residues. Germline V gene sequence: CDR1 SGHNT, CDR2 YYREEE (reference sequence). The CDR3 region is CASSPARDTLAKNIQYF. CDR3 DNA: TGTGCCAGCAGCCCGGCTCGGGACACACTAGCCAAAAACATTCAGTACTTC.

J is TRBJ1-4 and V is TRBV5-1, with TRBD1 identical over 8 bases. CDR1 and CDR2 from the germline V gene are SGHRS and YFSETQ. This CDR3 comprises 19 residues. The trim removed 0 bases at V and 0 bases at J, leaving 10 bases unmatched. The CDR3 reads CASSLAWRQGAATNEKLFF. The CDR3 region has the DNA TGCGCCAGCAGCTTGGCTTGGAGGCAGGGGGCTGCAACTAATGAAAAACTGTTTTTT.

This clone was counted between two and nine times. This chain links TRBV2 with TRBJ1-1; D gene unclear. Trimming cost V 10 bases and J 1 base, with 10 bases left between them. This CDR3 region has 12 residues. From germline, CDR1 is SNHLY and CDR2 FYNNEI. The CDR3 nucleotides read TGTGCCACCATGCCAGGGAACACTGAAGCTTTCTTT. Its protein is CATMPGNTEAFF.

This rearrangement joins TRBV4-1 to TRBJ1-3; 9 nucleotides line up with TRBD1. This CDR3 is built from 15 residues. Germline lookup yields CDR1 MGHRA and CDR2 YSYEKL. J was trimmed by 2 bases and V by 4 bases; bases with no gene match: 3. The CDR3 sequence is CASSRDRGTGNTIYF. CDR3 coding DNA: TGCGCCAGCAGCCGTGACAGGGGGACTGGAAACACCATATATTTT.

The chain has TRBV15 and TRBJ2-7; a weak D match, TRBD2 (6 bases). V was shortened by 4 bases and J by 3 bases, with 10 bases between the two germline ends. Germline-derived CDR1 and CDR2 are LNHNV and YYDKDF (reference sequence). This CDR3 has 13 residues. DNA of the CDR3: TGTGCCACCAGCAACGGCGGGGACTACGAGCAGTACTTC. It specifies CATSNGGDYEQYF.

CDR3 sequence reads: CASSQTGGSYEQYF. In DNA, the CDR3 is TGCGCCAGCAGCCAAACAGGGGGCTCCTACGAGCAGTACTTC. This sequence joins TRBV4-1 and TRBJ2-7; 8 bases line up with TRBD1. V lost 2 bases and J lost 0; bases outside the gene matches: 0. Per the germline V gene, CDR1 is MGHRA and CDR2 is YSYEKL. The CDR3 is made up of 14 amino acids.

V is TRBV5-6 and J is TRBJ2-1; 7 positions agree with TRBD2. Germline V gives CDR1 SGHDT, CDR2 YYEEEE. Losses at the gene ends were 4 bases for V and 7 bases for J; bases not matched to a gene: 5. The CDR3 sequence is 13 residues long. CDR3 residues: CASSNSGTNEQFF. The CDR3 DNA reads as TGTGCCAGCAGCAACAGCGGGACGAATGAGCAGTTCTTC.

The chain couples TRBV9 to TRBJ2-6; D is perhaps TRBD1 (5 bases). The V end was cut by 0 bases, the J end by 2 bases, with 21 bases between. Germline CDR1 SGDLS, CDR2 YYNGEE. The CDR3 sequence is 20 residues long. CDR3 sequence reads: CASSVGRPDIPRAGANVLTF. CDR3 in DNA: TGTGCCAGCAGCGTAGGTCGCCCGGACATACCCCGAGCTGGGGCCAACGTCCTGACTTTC.

The V gene is TRBV19, the J gene TRBJ2-7; D unclear. Trimming pared 1 base from V and 0 bases from J, leaving 7 bases between. This CDR3 contains 14 residues. Germline values: CDR1 LNHDA, CDR2 SQIVND (reference sequence). The CDR3, as DNA: TGTGCCAGTAGTATAGCTGGTAGCTCCTACGAGCAGTACTTC. It encodes CASSIAGSSYEQYF.

The chain is built from TRBV5-6 and TRBJ2-7, with 7 bases fitting TRBD1. The V gene end was trimmed by 4 bases and the J gene end by 6 bases; junction bases not matched to a gene: 4. CDR1 is SGHDT, CDR2 YYEEEE, per germline. CDR3 size: 12 residues. CDR3 coding DNA: TGTGCCAGCAGCATGACAGGGACCGAGCAGTACTTC. Amino acid sequence: CASSMTGTEQYF.

This chain connects TRBV11-3 to TRBJ2-1, with D maybe TRBD2 (7 bases). The V end was cut by 5 bases, the J end by 2 bases, with 13 bases between. The V gene's germline CDR1 is SGHNT and CDR2 YENEEA. This CDR3 spans 15 amino acids. CDR3 bases: TGTGCCAGCAGCGTAGGGGGGGGCCCCTACAATGAGCAGTTCTTC. Protein sequence: CASSVGGGPYNEQFF. Based on the CDR3 plus reference TRBV11-3 and TRBJ2-1, the full variable domain is EAGVVQSPRYKIIEKKQPVAFWCNPISGHNTLYWYLQNLGQGPELLIRYENEEAVDDSQLPKDRFSAERLKGVDSTLKIQPAELGDSAVYLCASSVGGGPYNEQFFGPGTRLTVL.

The chain uses TRBV5-5 and TRBJ2-4, with TRBD1 matching 7 bases. J gave up 9 bases and V 4 bases, and 10 bases lay outside the gene matches. This CDR3 has 14 amino acids. Germline V lookup: CDR1 SGHKS, CDR2 YYEKEE (reference sequence). DNA of the CDR3: TGTGCCAGCAGCCGAAGGCAGGGGGAGTTCATTCAGTACTTC. This translates into CASSRRQGEFIQYF.

This sequence joins TRBV4-3 and TRBJ1-4; 8 bases fit TRBD1. The trim removed 2 bases at V and 7 bases at J, leaving 9 bases unmatched. The CDR3 runs 16 residues. Per germline, CDR1 LGHNA and CDR2 YSLEER. CDR3 nucleotides: TGCGCCAGCAGCCAATCGGACAGGGTGGGGGGTGAAAAACTGTTTTTT. This encodes CASSQSDRVGGEKLFF.